This entry lists 20 T cell receptor beta chains sequenced from one sample in a study of CD8 T cells in Susac syndrome. Random hexamers were used to reverse transcribe about 0.5 to 1 ug of RNA. TCRdb analysed the immunoSEQ multiplex PCR reads with MiXCR anew, one entry per CDR3 protein. The table lists about 60,000 distinct CDR3 sequences, about 94% of them singletons. What was sequenced was CD8+ T cells from PBMCs. These receptors came from a human donor with multiple sclerosis.

The rearrangement links TRBV13 to TRBJ2-1; D perhaps matches TRBD2 (6 bases). Germline CDR1 reads PRHDT; CDR2 reads FYEKMQ (reference sequence). The CDR3 contains 14 residues. The V end was cut by 4 bases, the J end by 5 bases, with 12 bases between. CDR3 sequence: CASSSHGGNNEQFF. The CDR3 nucleotides are TGTGCCAGCAGCTCCCACGGAGGGAACAATGAGCAGTTCTTC.

The DNA for the CDR3 is TGTGCCAGCAGTGAAGGGGACAGTCTGAGAGGAGCTTTCTTT. It is translated as CASSEGDSLRGAFF. The rearrangement uses TRBV6-5 and TRBJ1-1, with TRBD1 matching over 7 bases. Unmatched junction bases numbered 13, after V lost 5 bases and J lost 10 bases. The germline gives CDR1 MNHEY, CDR2 SVGAGI. This CDR3 region has 14 residues.

J is TRBJ2-3 and V is TRBV7-9; 9 nucleotides match TRBD1. Germline V gene lookup returns CDR1 SEHNR and CDR2 FQNEAQ (reference sequence). Losses at the gene ends were 4 bases for V and 5 bases for J; bases not matched to a gene: 13. This CDR3 region has 17 residues. The CDR3 loop reads CASSSTTGTGSIDTQYF. CDR3 in DNA: TGTGCCAGCAGCTCGACCACCGGGACAGGGTCCATAGATACGCAGTATTTT. Supplemented by reference TRBV7-9 and TRBJ2-3, the full variable domain reads DTGVSQNPRHKITKRGQNVTFRCDPISEHNRLYWYRQTLGQGPEFLTYFQNEAQLEKSRLLSDRFSAERPKGSFSTLEIQRTEQGDSAMYLCASSSTTGTGSIDTQYFGPGTRLTVL.

The V and J genes are TRBV14 and TRBJ1-3; D ambiguous. This CDR3 has 16 amino acids. V dropped 2 bases and J dropped 0 bases, with 11 bases sitting between them. CDR1 SGHDN and CDR2 FVKESK come from the germline V gene. This CDR3 is CASSQRIRYSGNTIYF. The DNA of the CDR3 is TGTGCCAGCAGCCAAAGGATCCGGTACTCTGGAAACACCATATATTTT.

J is TRBJ2-2 and V is TRBV4-3; D is unclear. Between the trimmed V and J ends, which lost 0 bases and 5 bases, there was a span of 13 bases. The CDR3 runs 16 residues. Germline V gene lookup returns CDR1 LGHNA and CDR2 YSLEER. CDR3 sequence (DNA): TGCGCCAGCAGCCAAGATAGTTCGGGTTGGACCGGGGAGCTGTTTTTT. Residues: CASSQDSSGWTGELFF.

The rearrangement uses TRBV9 and TRBJ2-7, with 7 bases identical to TRBD1. From germline, CDR1 is SGDLS and CDR2 YYNGEE. The CDR3 has 15 amino acids. V trimming: 4 bases; J trimming: 4 bases; junction bases outside the gene matches: 11. CDR3 nucleotides: TGTGCCAGCAGCCCTGGACCGGGACAGCTTTACGAGCAGTACTTC. Translation: CASSPGPGQLYEQYF.

CDR3 in DNA: TGTGCTGTGCGAGAGAGTAACTACGAGCAGTACTTC. This sequence encodes CAVRESNYEQYF. This chain connects TRBV28 to TRBJ2-7, with D unclear. Germline loops: CDR1 MDHEN, CDR2 SYDVKM. The CDR3 extends over 12 amino acids.

The chain carries TRBV27 and TRBJ2-7; D assignment may be TRBD1 or TRBD2 (5 bases each). CDR3 length: 12 amino acids. The V end lost 11 bases, the J end lost 3 bases, and 14 bases lay between the germline ends. Germline V lookup: CDR1 MNHEY, CDR2 SMNVEV (reference sequence). For the CDR3, the DNA is TGTGCCTCCAAAGGGGACGGCTACGAGCAGTACTTC. Translation gives CASKGDGYEQYF.

The chain combines TRBV29-1 with TRBJ2-7, with D possibly matching TRBD2 (6 bases). Germline loops: CDR1 SQVTM, CDR2 ANQGSEA. The CDR3 runs 13 residues. V lost 7 bases to trimming and J lost 6 bases, with 19 bases between them. In DNA, the CDR3 is TGCAGCGGATTAGTTGGGGGGTCAGGCGAGCAGTACTTC. It specifies CSGLVGGSGEQYF.

V and J are TRBV27 and TRBJ1-2; D might be TRBD1 (6 bases). In germline, CDR1 is MNHEY, CDR2 SMNVEV (reference sequence). This CDR3 has 16 residues. Trimming removed 5 bases at V and 5 bases at J, with 21 bases between. This CDR3 reads CASSPNLGTTNYGYTF. The CDR3 bases are TGTGCCAGCAGTCCGAACCTTGGGACAACAAATTATGGCTACACCTTC.

The CDR3 reads CASSHLRRGSIYEQYF. The DNA of the CDR3 is TGTGCCAGCAGCCACCTCCGTCGCGGGAGCATCTACGAGCAGTACTTC. This chain joins TRBV3-1 and TRBJ2-7; 7 nucleotides align to TRBD2. The junction had 11 bases not matched to a gene; V was cut back by 3 bases and J by 3 bases. This CDR3 is 16 amino acids long. Germline V CDR1 and CDR2: LGHDT, YNNKEL (reference sequence).

V is TRBV20-1 and J is TRBJ2-5; 7 nucleotides line up with TRBD2. With 6 bases clipped from V and 5 bases from J, the junction kept 12 bases outside the gene matches. The CDR3 runs to 14 residues. Germline values: CDR1 DFQATT, CDR2 SNEGSKA (reference sequence). The CDR3 here is CSARPEGGRETQYF. For the CDR3, the DNA is TGCAGTGCCAGACCGGAGGGAGGGCGGGAGACCCAGTACTTC.

This clonotype was found once. The chain links TRBV30 to TRBJ2-1, with a possible D match to TRBD1 (8 bases). The V gene's germline CDR1 is GTSNPN and CDR2 SVGIG (reference sequence). V was cut by 4 bases and J by 8 bases, with 15 bases left in between. The CDR3 sequence is 13 residues long. The CDR3 nucleotides are TGTGCCTGGAATCAGGGGGCGGGGGATGAGCAGTTCTTC. Its translation: CAWNQGAGDEQFF.

The chain is built from TRBV7-6 and TRBJ2-1; TRBD1 or TRBD2 may be the D gene (5 bases each). Germline V gene data show CDR1 as SGHVS and CDR2 as FNYEAQ. The V gene lost 4 bases and the J gene lost 6 bases, with 16 bases spanning the gap. This CDR3 spans 15 amino acids. CDR3 sequence: CASSSLGEWGNEQFF. CDR3 coding DNA: TGTGCCAGCAGCTCGTTGGGGGAGTGGGGCAATGAGCAGTTCTTC.

The chain links TRBV27 to TRBJ2-7; weak D call: TRBD2 (6 bases). Germline CDR1 reads MNHEY; CDR2 reads SMNVEV (reference sequence). V lost 6 bases, J lost 2 bases, and 14 bases lay in between. The CDR3 length is 14 residues. The CDR3 DNA is TGTGCCAGCAGATGGGAGGCAGGTGCCTACGAGCAGTACTTC. Its protein is CASRWEAGAYEQYF.

The chain employs TRBV20-1 and TRBJ2-3; 10 nucleotides match TRBD1. The CDR3 runs to 15 residues. Looked up from germline, CDR1 is DFQATT and CDR2 is SNEGSKA (reference sequence). V lost 0 bases and J lost 3; bases outside the gene matches: 3. The CDR3 protein is CSARDGGQGTDTQYF. CDR3 coding DNA: TGCAGTGCTAGAGATGGGGGACAGGGGACAGATACGCAGTATTTT.

CDR3 coding DNA: TGTGCCTGGAGTGTAATAATGGGCACAGATACGCAGTATTTT. The encoded protein is CAWSVIMGTDTQYF. The chain joins TRBV30 to TRBJ2-3; no clear D. CDR1 is GTSNPN and CDR2 is SVGIG in the germline V gene (reference sequence). V was clipped by 0 bases and J by 1 base, with 8 bases between them. There are 14 residues in the CDR3.

The J gene is TRBJ1-5, the V gene TRBV20-1, with a tentative D call TRBD1 (5 bases). The V and J ends lost 0 bases and 1 base respectively, with 13 bases between them. The length of the CDR3 is 16 residues. Germline V gene sequence: CDR1 DFQATT, CDR2 SNEGSKA (reference sequence). CDR3 nucleotide sequence: TGCAGTGCTAGAGATCGGGACCTGTTGAGCAATCAGCCCCAGCATTTT. This codes for CSARDRDLLSNQPQHF.

The J gene is TRBJ2-1, the V gene TRBV7-2; the match to TRBD2 covers 9 bases. CDR1 and CDR2 from the germline V gene are SGHTA and FQGNSA. J lost 8 bases, V lost 1 base, and 12 bases had no gene match. The length of the CDR3 is 17 residues. The CDR3 DNA is TGTGCCAGCAGCTTAGTTGATGCGGGAGGGCCTAGGCATGAGCAGTTCTTC. This codes for CASSLVDAGGPRHEQFF.

V and J are TRBV7-9 and TRBJ2-1; D is undetermined. CDR3 length: 12 residues. V lost 3 bases and J 3 bases, leaving 3 bases between the germline ends. Germline values: CDR1 SEHNR, CDR2 FQNEAQ (reference sequence). The CDR3 spells CASSFGYNEQFF. CDR3 DNA sequence: TGTGCCAGCAGCTTTGGCTACAATGAGCAGTTCTTC.